A single sample gave rise to the 25 T cell receptor beta chains below, sequenced in a study of T cell repertoires in cytomegalovirus infection. Each CDR3 protein gets one entry after TCRdb re-called the reads with MiXCR. This sample yields just under 550,000 distinct CDR3 sequences, of which about 26% are seen a single time; about 13% belongs to the top ten. Sequences were obtained from PBMCs. Receptor source: a human donor in good health (CMV status not recorded). Some clones in this sample may be carry-over from other donors' samples.

The chain carries TRBV11-3 and TRBJ2-2, with D tentatively TRBD1 or TRBD2 (5 bases each). The CDR3 runs to 17 residues. V was shortened by 5 bases and J by 0 bases, with 16 bases between the two germline ends. Germline-derived CDR1 and CDR2 are SGHNT and YENEEA. CDR3 amino acids: CASSPGPLEANTGELFF. The CDR3 DNA reads TGTGCCAGCAGCCCGGGACCCCTCGAGGCGAACACCGGGGAGCTGTTTTTT.

This clonotype has more than one count but fewer than ten. The chain links TRBV7-6 to TRBJ2-7; possibly TRBD2 for D (5 bases). Germline CDR1 reads SGHVS; CDR2 reads FNYEAQ. The CDR3 totals 15 residues. V was cut by 2 bases and J by 6 bases, with 17 bases left in between. DNA for the CDR3: TGTGCCAGCAGCTTACTTAGAGACTATTCGTCCGAGCAGTACTTC. Translating gives CASSLLRDYSSEQYF. Drawing the rest from reference TRBV7-6 and TRBJ2-7, the complete variable domain is GAGVSQSPRYKVTKRGQDVALRCDPISGHVSLYWYRQALGQGPEFLTYFNYEAQQDKSGLPNDRFSAERPEGSISTLTIQRTEQRDSAMYRCASSLLRDYSSEQYFGPGTRLTVT.

This chain links TRBV6-4 with TRBJ2-2, with 7 bases matching TRBD2. After removal of 4 bases from V and 3 bases from J, the junction contained 2 bases not matched to a gene. Per the germline V gene, CDR1 is MRHNA and CDR2 is SNTAGT. The CDR3 is made up of 14 amino acids. The CDR3 DNA sequence: TGTGCCAGCAGTGTGGCGGGAGACACCGGGGAGCTGTTTTTT. This gives the protein CASSVAGDTGELFF.

This clonotype has more than one count but fewer than ten. The V gene is TRBV2, the J gene TRBJ2-1, with 12 nucleotides matching TRBD2. The CDR3 is 14 amino acids. V was pared by 6 bases and J by 6 bases, with 3 bases of the junction left unmatched. Germline assignment: CDR1 SNHLY and CDR2 FYNNEI. The CDR3 here is CASSRTSGANEQFF. The CDR3 DNA reads as TGTGCCAGCAGCCGGACTAGCGGGGCCAATGAGCAGTTCTTC.

The genes are TRBV29-1 and TRBJ2-7; no firm D call. Germline values: CDR1 SQVTM, CDR2 ANQGSEA. The CDR3 has 13 residues. V was cut by 1 base and J by 2 bases, with 9 bases left in between. CDR3 bases: TGCAGCGTTGAAGTAAGACAAACCTACGAGCAGTACTTC. Translating gives CSVEVRQTYEQYF.

This clonotype was seen more than once but under ten times. This chain connects TRBV12-3 or TRBV12-4 to TRBJ1-4; possible D gene TRBD1, 5 bases. The V end lost 3 bases, the J end lost 4 bases, and 9 bases lay between the germline ends. The CDR3 extends over 14 amino acids. CDR3 coding DNA: TGTGCCAGCAGTTTTCTCGACAGTAATGAAAAACTGTTTTTT. It translates to CASSFLDSNEKLFF.

This chain joins TRBV25-1 and TRBJ1-2, with D unclear. This CDR3 is built from 15 residues. V dropped 2 bases and J dropped 4 bases, with 14 bases sitting between them. Per the germline V gene, CDR1 is MGHDK and CDR2 is SYGVNS. The CDR3 nucleotides read TGTGCCAGCAGTGAAATCAGGACCGGCACCTATGGCTACACCTTC. Its translation: CASSEIRTGTYGYTF.

The V gene is TRBV4-3, the J gene TRBJ2-4; 7 bases line up with TRBD2. CDR3 size: 16 residues. The germline gives CDR1 LGHNA, CDR2 YSLEER. The J segment lost 4 bases and the V segment lost 1 base, leaving 7 bases of the junction unmatched. As DNA, the CDR3 is TGCGCCAGCAGCCAAGGGCCTAGCGGCCCAAAAAACATTCAGTACTTC. Its translation is CASSQGPSGPKNIQYF.

The chain has TRBV7-3 and TRBJ2-3; possibly TRBD1 for D (5 bases). CDR1 and CDR2 (germline): SGHTA, FQGTGA. CDR3 length: 14 residues. Trimming left V 4 bases short and J 3 bases short, with 11 bases between. The CDR3, as DNA: TGTGCCAGCAGCTCCGTGGACAAAACAGATACGCAGTATTTT. The encoded protein is CASSSVDKTDTQYF. The whole variable domain, filled in from reference TRBV7-3 and TRBJ2-3, reads GAGVSQTPSNKVTEKGKYVELRCDPISGHTALYWYRQSLGQGPEFLIYFQGTGAADDSGLPNDRFFAVRPEGSVSTLKIQRTERGDSAVYLCASSSVDKTDTQYFGPGTRLTVL.

The chain uses TRBV14 and TRBJ2-1; D is perhaps TRBD1 (6 bases). Germline loops: CDR1 SGHDN, CDR2 FVKESK. Trimming took 4 bases from V and 5 from J, leaving 15 bases between them. The CDR3 is 15 amino acids. CDR3 loop: CASSPLAGVNNEQFF. CDR3 DNA sequence: TGTGCCAGCAGCCCCCTTGCAGGGGTTAACAATGAGCAGTTCTTC.

This chain connects TRBV7-4 to TRBJ1-1, with 10 bases aligning to TRBD1. CDR1 and CDR2 (germline): SGHVT, SQSDAQ. The V segment lost 5 bases and the J segment 10 bases; nucleotides outside the gene matches: 13. This CDR3 region has 15 residues. CDR3 loop: CASSPWTGGDMGAFF. Here the CDR3 DNA reads TGTGCCAGCAGCCCATGGACAGGGGGAGATATGGGAGCTTTCTTT.

This clonotype was picked up a small number of times. V and J are TRBV6-2 or TRBV6-3 and TRBJ1-1; D ambiguous. CDR1 and CDR2 from the germline V gene are MNHEY and SVGEGT. Between the trimmed V and J ends, which lost 2 bases and 5 bases, there was a span of 6 bases. The CDR3 consists of 12 residues. The CDR3 DNA follows: TGTGCCAGCAGTTACGAGTGGACTGAAGCTTTCTTT. Translation: CASSYEWTEAFF.

V usage is TRBV3-1 and J usage is TRBJ2-3, with no clear D. The CDR3 is made up of 15 amino acids. The ends were cut back, 4 bases at V and 1 base at J, with 12 bases in the middle. Germline V gene sequence: CDR1 LGHDT, CDR2 YNNKEL (reference sequence). The CDR3: CASSLSGARTDTQYF. The DNA for the CDR3 is TGTGCCAGCAGCCTCTCGGGCGCCCGCACAGATACGCAGTATTTT.

This clonotype was seen more than once but under ten times. This chain uses TRBV6-6 with TRBJ1-2, with D tentatively TRBD1 (5 bases). V was cut by 2 bases and J by 5 bases, with 15 bases left in between. The length of the CDR3 is 15 residues. Germline lookup yields CDR1 MNHNY and CDR2 SVGAGI (reference sequence). The CDR3 loop is CASSYTGSSLYGYTF. In DNA form, the CDR3 reads TGTGCCAGCAGTTACACAGGATCCTCCCTTTATGGCTACACCTTC.

This clonotype was seen only a few times. The V call is TRBV19, the J call TRBJ2-5, with 11 bases matching TRBD2. This CDR3 spans 17 amino acids. The V segment lost 8 bases and the J segment 1 base; nucleotides outside the gene matches: 12. Germline V gene lookup returns CDR1 LNHDA and CDR2 SQIVND (reference sequence). CDR3 bases: TGTGCCAGTTCACCTCGGACTAGCGGGCCAGTCCAAGAGACCCAGTACTTC. It is translated as CASSPRTSGPVQETQYF.

This clonotype was recorded a few times. The chain joins TRBV20-1 to TRBJ1-2; a weak D match, TRBD1 (5 bases). Trimming removed 5 bases at V and 7 bases at J, with 11 bases between. The CDR3 is 11 residues long. From germline, CDR1 is DFQATT and CDR2 SNEGSKA (reference sequence). DNA for the CDR3: TGCAGTGCTGGCAGGGCTGGTGGCTACACCTTC. Translated: CSAGRAGGYTF.

This clonotype was detected many times. The V gene is TRBV28, the J gene TRBJ2-1; 8 bases agree with TRBD2. The CDR3 loop spans 16 amino acids. V was pared by 6 bases and J by 0 bases, with 7 bases of the junction left unmatched. The germline V gene has CDR1 MDHEN and CDR2 SYDVKM. The CDR3 is CASRRRGARSYNEQFF. The CDR3 DNA sequence: TGTGCCAGCAGGCGGCGGGGGGCTCGCTCCTACAATGAGCAGTTCTTC. Full variable domain (rest looked up from reference TRBV28 and TRBJ2-1): DVKVTQSSRYLVKRTGEKVFLECVQDMDHENMFWYRQDPGLGLRLIYFSYDVKMKEKGDIPEGYSVSREKKERFSLILESASTNQTSMYLCASRRRGARSYNEQFFGPGTRLTVL.

The V gene is TRBV2, the J gene TRBJ1-2, with 7 nucleotides matching TRBD1. Germline V lookup: CDR1 SNHLY, CDR2 FYNNEI. With V trimmed by 3 bases and J by 2 bases, 6 bases remained unmatched. The CDR3 spans 15 residues. This CDR3 reads CASSEAGGRNYGYTF. As DNA, the CDR3 is TGTGCCAGCAGTGAGGCAGGGGGAAGGAACTATGGCTACACCTTC.

This clonotype was picked up many times. The chain is built from TRBV7-2 and TRBJ2-7; 12 bases align to TRBD2. The CDR3 spans 15 residues. V lost 5 bases to trimming and J lost 6 bases; unmatched junction nucleotides: 8. Germline V CDR1 and CDR2: SGHTA, FQGNSA. CDR3 nucleotides: TGTGCCAGCAGCACAACGACTAGCGGGAGAGGCGAGCAGTACTTC. Translating gives CASSTTTSGRGEQYF.

The V gene is TRBV6-1, the J gene TRBJ2-1; D possibly corresponds to TRBD2 (7 bases). V lost 6 bases and J lost 6, with 24 bases in between. The V gene's germline CDR1 is MNHNS and CDR2 SASEGT. There are 17 residues in the CDR3. The CDR3 coding sequence is TGTGCCAGCAGGCGGGGGCCCGGCAGGGGAGGATCCAATGAGCAGTTCTTC. It yields the protein CASRRGPGRGGSNEQFF.

This clonotype was seen a few times. The V gene is TRBV7-2, the J gene TRBJ1-5; TRBD1 might be the D (5 bases). Trimming shortened V by 1 base and J by 7 bases, and 8 bases separated the two germline ends. This CDR3 has 13 residues. Germline loops: CDR1 SGHTA, CDR2 FQGNSA. The DNA for the CDR3 is TGTGCCAGCAGCTTAGATCGACAGCAGCCCCAGCATTTT. It codes for CASSLDRQQPQHF.

The rearrangement joins TRBV6-2 or TRBV6-3 to TRBJ2-2; D unclear. The germline gives CDR1 MNHEY, CDR2 SVGEGT. The CDR3 totals 12 residues. Trimming pared 6 bases from V and 4 bases from J, leaving 6 bases between. CDR3 DNA sequence: TGTGCCAGCAGATCGTTCACCGGGGAGCTGTTTTTT. This translates into CASRSFTGELFF.

This clonotype was recorded a few times. The chain combines TRBV6-2 or TRBV6-3 with TRBJ1-5; D call uncertain. V dropped 2 bases and J dropped 6 bases, with 14 bases sitting between them. CDR1 is MNHEY and CDR2 is SVGEGT in the germline V gene. This CDR3 comprises 15 residues. DNA for the CDR3: TGTGCCAGCAGTTACAGTCCCGGTGTGGGTCAGCCCCAGCATTTT. Translation: CASSYSPGVGQPQHF.

This clonotype was seen more than once but under ten times. The gene calls are TRBV29-1 and TRBJ2-5; D could derive from TRBD1 or TRBD2 (5 bases each). The CDR3 totals 12 residues. Trimming shortened V by 7 bases and J by 2 bases, and 11 bases separated the two germline ends. Germline assignment: CDR1 SQVTM and CDR2 ANQGSEA. The CDR3 nucleotides read TGCAGCGCAGGGACGTCGCAAGAGACCCAGTACTTC. The encoded protein is CSAGTSQETQYF.

Remarks on this clonotype: At one boundary the junction diverges from the germline segment, which might be a read error. This chain connects TRBV7-6 to TRBJ2-5; 9 nucleotides line up with TRBD2. The CDR3 spans 15 residues. Germline V lookup: CDR1 SGHVS, CDR2 FNYEAQ. The CDR3 region has the DNA TGTGCCAGCGCTTCGGCGGGAGGGGGGCAAGAGTCCCAGTACTTC. This codes for CASASAGGGQESQYF.